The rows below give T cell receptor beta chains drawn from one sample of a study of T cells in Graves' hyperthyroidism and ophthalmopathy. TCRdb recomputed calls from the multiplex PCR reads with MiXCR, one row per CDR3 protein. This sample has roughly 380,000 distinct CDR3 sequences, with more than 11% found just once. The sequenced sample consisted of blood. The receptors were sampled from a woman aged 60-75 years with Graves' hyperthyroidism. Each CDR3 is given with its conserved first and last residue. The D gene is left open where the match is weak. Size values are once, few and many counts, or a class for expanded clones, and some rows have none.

DNA: TGTGCCAGCAGCAAACGACAGGGGGACTCCTACGAGCAGTACTTC; CDR3: CASSKRQGDSYEQYF; V: TRBV5-5; size: .; D: TRBD1; J: TRBJ2-7
DNA: TGTGCCAGCAGCCAAATATGGGGCACTGAAGCTTTCTTT; CDR3: CASSQIWGTEAFF; V: TRBV5-6; size: few; D: .; J: TRBJ1-1
DNA: TGTGCCAGCAGTTTAAGCGAGTTGGGGACAAGCACAGATACGCAGTATTTT; CDR3: CASSLSELGTSTDTQYF; V: TRBV28; size: many; D: .; J: TRBJ2-3
DNA: TGTGCCAGCAGCCCCGAGAGCACAGATACGCAGTATTTT; CDR3: CASSPESTDTQYF; V: TRBV6-1; size: many; D: .; J: TRBJ2-3
DNA: TGTGCCACCTCCCAGGAACTCACAGGGGCGGAGCTGTTTTTT; CDR3: CATSQELTGAELFF; V: TRBV24-1; size: many; D: TRBD1; J: TRBJ2-2
DNA: TGTGCCAGCAGTTTATTTTCGGGACTACCCATCTACGAGCAGTACTTC; CDR3: CASSLFSGLPIYEQYF; V: TRBV27; size: many; D: TRBD2; J: TRBJ2-7
DNA: TGTGCCAGTACCGGACAGGGAGGGAATGAGCAGTTCTTC; CDR3: CASTGQGGNEQFF; V: TRBV19; size: .; D: .; J: TRBJ2-1
DNA: TGTGCCAGCAGCGGGGGTCCGGGGGAGCAGTACTTC; CDR3: CASSGGPGEQYF; V: TRBV5-8; size: many; D: .; J: TRBJ2-7
DNA: TGTGCCAGCAGTGACAAGCGGGGCCGAGTCTATGAGCAGTTCTTC; CDR3: CASSDKRGRVYEQFF; V: TRBV6-1; size: many; D: TRBD2; J: TRBJ2-1
DNA: TGCAGTGCGAACACTCTAGCGGGGTTACAAGAGACCCAGTACTTC; CDR3: CSANTLAGLQETQYF; V: TRBV20-1; size: many; D: TRBD2; J: TRBJ2-5
DNA: TGTGCCAGCAGCCACAGTAGGGGGGTGTTTGGCTACACCTTC; CDR3: CASSHSRGVFGYTF; V: TRBV7-3; size: few; D: .; J: TRBJ1-2
DNA: TGTGCCAGCAGCTTAACCGGACAGGGAACTGATACGCAGTATTTT; CDR3: CASSLTGQGTDTQYF; V: TRBV7-3; size: many; D: TRBD1; J: TRBJ2-3
DNA: TGTGCCAGCAGTTTTGGACTAACCGGCCAGCCCCAGCATTTT; CDR3: CASSFGLTGQPQHF; V: TRBV12-3/TRBV12-4; size: many; D: .; J: TRBJ1-5
DNA: TGTGCCAGCAGCCGAGCGGGGCACACCGGGGAGCTGTTTTTT; CDR3: CASSRAGHTGELFF; V: TRBV9; size: .; D: TRBD2; J: TRBJ2-2
DNA: TGCAGCGTTGCGACAGGCCTCAATCAGCCCCAGCATTTT; CDR3: CSVATGLNQPQHF; V: TRBV29-1; size: .; D: .; J: TRBJ1-5
DNA: TGCAGTGCTAGAGTATCAGGGTCGGGAGGCTACACCTTC; CDR3: CSARVSGSGGYTF; V: TRBV20-1; size: many; D: .; J: TRBJ1-2
DNA: TGTGCCAGCAGCTTTAGTCAGTCCGGGGAGCTGTTTTTT; CDR3: CASSFSQSGELFF; V: TRBV11-3; size: many; D: .; J: TRBJ2-2
DNA: TGCAGTGCCCTGGGAGCAACTAATGAAAAACTGTTTTTT; CDR3: CSALGATNEKLFF; V: TRBV20-1; size: many; D: .; J: TRBJ1-4
DNA: TGTGCCAGCAGCTTGGAAAGAACATGGGGCTACACCTTC; CDR3: CASSLERTWGYTF; V: TRBV5-4; size: few; D: .; J: TRBJ1-2
DNA: TGTGCCTGGAGTCGTGTGGGAGTTCGGTCCTACAATGAGCAGTTCTTC; CDR3: CAWSRVGVRSYNEQFF; V: TRBV30; size: .; D: .; J: TRBJ2-1
DNA: TGTGCCAGCAGCCAGGAGTTCCGACAGGTCTACGAGCAGTACTTC; CDR3: CASSQEFRQVYEQYF; V: TRBV11-2; size: many; D: .; J: TRBJ2-7
DNA: TGTGCCAGCAGCTTAGTCGCCGGCGACGTTGTTGATACGCAGTATTTT; CDR3: CASSLVAGDVVDTQYF; V: TRBV11-3; size: many; D: .; J: TRBJ2-3
DNA: TGTGCCAGCAGTCCCTCTAGCGGGAGCACAGATACGCAGTATTTT; CDR3: CASSPSSGSTDTQYF; V: TRBV18; size: .; D: TRBD2; J: TRBJ2-3
DNA: TGTGCCAGCAGCTTCCGGGACCCAGCCTTGGAGCAGTACTTC; CDR3: CASSFRDPALEQYF; V: TRBV9; size: many; D: .; J: TRBJ2-7
DNA: TGTGCCTGGACCAGGAACTATGGCTACACCTTC; CDR3: CAWTRNYGYTF; V: TRBV30; size: many; D: .; J: TRBJ1-2